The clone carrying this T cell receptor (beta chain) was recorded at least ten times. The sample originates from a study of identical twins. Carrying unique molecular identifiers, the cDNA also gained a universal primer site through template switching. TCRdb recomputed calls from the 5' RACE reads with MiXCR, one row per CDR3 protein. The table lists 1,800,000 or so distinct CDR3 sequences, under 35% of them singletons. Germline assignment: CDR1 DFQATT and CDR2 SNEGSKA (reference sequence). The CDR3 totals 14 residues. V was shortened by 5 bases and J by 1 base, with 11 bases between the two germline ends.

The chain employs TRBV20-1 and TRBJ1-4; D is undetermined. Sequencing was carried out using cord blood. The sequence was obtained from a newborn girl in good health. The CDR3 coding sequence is TGCAGTGCTCCCCCAGTGCTAACTAATGAAAAACTGTTTTTT. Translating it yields CSAPPVLTNEKLFF.